Following are 5 T cell receptor beta chains from one sample sequenced in a study of PD-1 blockade in classical Hodgkin lymphoma. Sequencing used immunoSEQ multiplex PCR; TCRdb keeps in-frame clones, though not all of them. Altogether some 21,000 clones are present, just under 90% being singletons, with the ten largest covering roughly 7%. As for time point: newly diagnosed, previously untreated cHL patient sample. From thawed PBMCs, magnetic negative selection was used to isolate the CD8+ T cells. Sequenced: CD8+ T cells from blood. The receptors come from a human donor with classical Hodgkin lymphoma.

The V and J genes are TRBV7-6 and TRBJ2-7; tentatively, D is TRBD1 or TRBD2 (5 bases each). The V end was cut by 4 bases, the J end by 2 bases, with 15 bases between. Germline V gene data show CDR1 as SGHVS and CDR2 as FNYEAQ. CDR3 length: 15 residues. CDR3 region: CASSSRDRITYEQYF. In nucleotides, the CDR3 is TGTGCCAGCAGCTCCCGGGACCGGATAACCTACGAGCAGTACTTC. The full variable domain, its missing parts supplied by reference TRBV7-6 and TRBJ2-7, is GAGVSQSPRYKVTKRGQDVALRCDPISGHVSLYWYRQALGQGPEFLTYFNYEAQQDKSGLPNDRFSAERPEGSISTLTIQRTEQRDSAMYRCASSSRDRITYEQYFGPGTRLTVT.

This clone was seen only once. The CDR3 coding sequence is TGTGCTAGTGGTTTGGGGTGGGGAGGAACAGATACGCAGTATTTT. Its protein product is CASGLGWGGTDTQYF. The rearrangement joins TRBV12-5 to TRBJ2-3, with D possibly TRBD2 on 6 matching bases. The V and J ends lost 1 base and 3 bases respectively, with 11 bases between them. The germline V gene has CDR1 LGHNT and CDR2 FRNRAP. This CDR3 region has 15 residues.

V and J are TRBV4-1 and TRBJ1-5, with 7 bases lining up with TRBD1. There are 16 residues in the CDR3. With V trimmed by 1 base and J by 3 bases, 6 bases remained unmatched. The germline V gene encodes CDR1 MGHRA and CDR2 YSYEKL. The CDR3 protein is CASSQGVGQPNQPQHF. The CDR3 DNA is TGCGCCAGCAGCCAAGGTGTGGGACAGCCCAATCAGCCCCAGCATTTT.

V usage is TRBV5-1 and J usage is TRBJ2-7; D is tentatively TRBD1 or TRBD2 (7 bases each). The CDR3 length is 16 residues. The germline gives CDR1 SGHRS, CDR2 YFSETQ. The ends were cut back, 0 bases at V and 4 bases at J, with 17 bases in the middle. The CDR3 DNA is TGCGCCAGCAGCTTGGCAGGGGGGGCATTAGGGTACGAGCAGTACTTC. It encodes CASSLAGGALGYEQYF.

The chain combines TRBV4-1 with TRBJ2-2; 8 bases are a match to TRBD1. The CDR3 spans 14 residues. The V and J ends lost 7 bases and 4 bases, in that order; junction bases with no gene match: 5. The germline V gene encodes CDR1 MGHRA and CDR2 YSYEKL. CDR3 DNA sequence: TGCGCCAGCACACTTGACAGGGGCACCGGGGAGCTGTTTTTT. Amino acid sequence: CASTLDRGTGELFF.